Below, one T cell receptor beta chain is given with its context. Its antigen is not identified. Extraction of RNA preceded its reverse transcription into cDNA, which served as the sequencing template. Clones were sequenced by immunoSEQ multiplex PCR, and TCRdb holds only the in-frame ones, with some missing. The sample carries about 200,000 clones, more than 55% recorded once. This record belongs to a study of CD8+ T cells in alopecia areata. Study as a whole: Treated individuals took tofacitinib by mouth, 5 to 10 mg twice daily. A 6-month off-drug phase came after tofacitinib, which had lasted 6 to 18 months.

The CDR3 runs 11 residues. V lost 4 bases, J lost 8 bases, and 1 base stayed unmatched. CDR1 GTSNPN and CDR2 SVGIG come from the germline V gene (reference sequence). Study conclusions and caveats: The study also sequences resident alphabeta T cells of normal skin in scalp samples.

Specified treatment: oral pan-JAK inhibitor, 5-10 mg twice daily. The sequencing used CD4+ T cells sorted from blood, collected between weeks 49 and 50, from a patient treated with tofacitinib. The sequence came from a human donor with alopecia areata. V and J are TRBV30 and TRBJ2-2; 7 nucleotides line up with TRBD1. The CDR3 coding sequence is TGTGCCTGGAAGGGGGCGGGGGAGCTGTTTTTT. It encodes CAWKGAGELFF.